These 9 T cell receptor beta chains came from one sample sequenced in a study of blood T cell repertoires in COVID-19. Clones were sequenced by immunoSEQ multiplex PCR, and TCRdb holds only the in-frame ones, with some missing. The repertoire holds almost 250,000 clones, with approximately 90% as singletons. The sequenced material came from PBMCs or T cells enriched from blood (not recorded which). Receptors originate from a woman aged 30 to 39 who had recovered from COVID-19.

CDR3 nucleotides: TGTGCCAGCTCCCCCTATGGGGGACAGGGCGGCCAGCCCCAGCATTTT. Its translation: CASSPYGGQGGQPQHF. The genes are TRBV18 and TRBJ1-5; 9 nucleotides line up with TRBD1. The CDR3 totals 16 residues. Trimming removed 6 bases from V and 7 bases from J; junction bases left unmatched: 13. Germline V CDR1 and CDR2: KGHSH, LQKENI.

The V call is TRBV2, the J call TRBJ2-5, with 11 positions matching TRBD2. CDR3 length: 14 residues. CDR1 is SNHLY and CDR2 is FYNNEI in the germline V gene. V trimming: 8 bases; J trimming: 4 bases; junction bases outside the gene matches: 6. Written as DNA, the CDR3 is TGTGCCAGCGTAGCGGGAGGGATGAGAGAGACCCAGTACTTC. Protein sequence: CASVAGGMRETQYF.

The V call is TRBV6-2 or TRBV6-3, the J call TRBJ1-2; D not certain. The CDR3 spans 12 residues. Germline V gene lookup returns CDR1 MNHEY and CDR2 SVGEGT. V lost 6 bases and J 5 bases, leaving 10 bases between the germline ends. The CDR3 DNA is TGTGCCAGCAGCCAAGGAGATTATGGCTACACCTTC. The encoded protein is CASSQGDYGYTF.

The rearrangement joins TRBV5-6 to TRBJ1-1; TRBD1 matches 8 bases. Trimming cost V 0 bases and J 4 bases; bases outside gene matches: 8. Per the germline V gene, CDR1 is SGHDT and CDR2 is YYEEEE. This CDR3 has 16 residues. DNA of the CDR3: TGTGCCAGCAGCTTGGGAAACAGGGGGTGGAGCACTGAAGCTTTCTTT. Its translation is CASSLGNRGWSTEAFF. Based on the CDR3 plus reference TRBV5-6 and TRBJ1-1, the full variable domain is DAGVTQSPTHLIKTRGQQVTLRCSPKSGHDTVSWYQQALGQGPQFIFQYYEEEERQRGNFPDRFSGHQFPNYSSELNVNALLLGDSALYLCASSLGNRGWSTEAFFGQGTRLTVV.

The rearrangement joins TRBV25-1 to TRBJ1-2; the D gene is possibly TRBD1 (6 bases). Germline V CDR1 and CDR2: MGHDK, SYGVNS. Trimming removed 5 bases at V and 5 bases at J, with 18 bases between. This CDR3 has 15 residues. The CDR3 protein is CASSMHRVWMYGYTF. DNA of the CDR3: TGTGCCAGCAGTATGCACAGGGTCTGGATGTATGGCTACACCTTC.

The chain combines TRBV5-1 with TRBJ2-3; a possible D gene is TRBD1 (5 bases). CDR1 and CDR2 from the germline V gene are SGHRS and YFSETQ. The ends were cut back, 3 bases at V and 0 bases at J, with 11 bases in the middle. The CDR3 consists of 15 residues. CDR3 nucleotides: TGCGCCAGCAGCTGGGTACAGGACAGCACAGATACGCAGTATTTT. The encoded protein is CASSWVQDSTDTQYF.

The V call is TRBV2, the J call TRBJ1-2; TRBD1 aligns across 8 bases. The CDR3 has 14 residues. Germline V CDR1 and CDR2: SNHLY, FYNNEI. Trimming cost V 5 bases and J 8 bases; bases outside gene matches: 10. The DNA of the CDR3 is TGTGCCAGCAGTCCAGACAGGGGCTCTCAGGGCTACACCTTC. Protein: CASSPDRGSQGYTF.

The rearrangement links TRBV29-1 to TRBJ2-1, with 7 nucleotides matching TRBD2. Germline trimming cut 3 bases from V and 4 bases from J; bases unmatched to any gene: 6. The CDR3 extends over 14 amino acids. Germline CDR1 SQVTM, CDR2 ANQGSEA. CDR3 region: CSVDPSGQYNEQFF. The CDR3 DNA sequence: TGCAGCGTTGACCCTAGCGGACAATACAATGAGCAGTTCTTC.

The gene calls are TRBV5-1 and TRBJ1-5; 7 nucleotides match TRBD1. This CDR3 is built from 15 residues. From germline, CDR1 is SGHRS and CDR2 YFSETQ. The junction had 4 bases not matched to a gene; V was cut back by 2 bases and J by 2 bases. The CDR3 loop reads CASSLGGWGNQPQHF. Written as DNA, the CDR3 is TGCGCCAGCAGCTTAGGGGGCTGGGGCAATCAGCCCCAGCATTTT.